This T cell receptor beta chain stems from a study of memory CD4+ T cells and cytomegalovirus serostatus. Looking at the study overall: This sample comes from healthy Belgian adults, about nine CMV seropositive, roughly 22 seronegative.

Using immunoSEQ multiplex PCR, the repertoire was profiled, and TCRdb retains in-frame clones only, with some absent. The table includes about 27,000 clones, around 75% detected once. Single viable CD3+CD4+CD8-CD45RO+ cells were sorted as the memory CD4+ T cells. Total CD4+ T cells were enriched by CD4 positive selection. The CDR3 loop spans 14 amino acids. Germline-derived CDR1 and CDR2 are LNHDA and SQIVND (reference sequence). V dropped 4 bases and J dropped 5 bases, with 11 bases sitting between them. Material for sequencing was memory CD4+ T cells from blood. The clonotype originates from an adult in good health and CMV-seronegative. The chain combines TRBV19 with TRBJ2-2; D possibly corresponds to TRBD2 (6 bases). The CDR3 loop reads CASSNSGGTGELFF. Written as DNA, the CDR3 is TGTGCCAGTAGTAATAGCGGAGGGACCGGGGAGCTGTTTTTT.